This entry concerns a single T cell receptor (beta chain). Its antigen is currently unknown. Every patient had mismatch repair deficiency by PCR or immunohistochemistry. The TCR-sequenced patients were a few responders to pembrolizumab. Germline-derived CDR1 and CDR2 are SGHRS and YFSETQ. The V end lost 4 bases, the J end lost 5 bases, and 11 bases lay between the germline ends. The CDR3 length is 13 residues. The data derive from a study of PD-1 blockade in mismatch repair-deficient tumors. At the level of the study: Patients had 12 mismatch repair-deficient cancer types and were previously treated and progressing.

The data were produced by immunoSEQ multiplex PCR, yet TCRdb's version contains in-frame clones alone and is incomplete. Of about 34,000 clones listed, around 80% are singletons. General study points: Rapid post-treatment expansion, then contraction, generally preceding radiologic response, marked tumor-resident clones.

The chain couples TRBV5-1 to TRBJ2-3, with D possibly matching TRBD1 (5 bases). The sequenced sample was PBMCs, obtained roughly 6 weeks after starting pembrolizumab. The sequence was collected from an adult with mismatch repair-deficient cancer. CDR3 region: CASSSQGEDTQYF. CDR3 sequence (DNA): TGCGCCAGCAGCAGCCAGGGTGAAGATACGCAGTATTTT.